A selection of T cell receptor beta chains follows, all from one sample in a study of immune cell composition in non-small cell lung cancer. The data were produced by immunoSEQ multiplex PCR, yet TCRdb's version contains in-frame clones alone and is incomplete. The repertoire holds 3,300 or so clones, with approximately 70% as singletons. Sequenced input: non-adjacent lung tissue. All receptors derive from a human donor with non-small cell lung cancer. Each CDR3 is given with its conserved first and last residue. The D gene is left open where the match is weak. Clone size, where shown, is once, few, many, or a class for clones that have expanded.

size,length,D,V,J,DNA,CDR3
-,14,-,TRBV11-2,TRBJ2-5,TGTGCCAGCAGACACATCTCGCGAGGAGAGACCCAGTACTTC,CASRHISRGETQYF
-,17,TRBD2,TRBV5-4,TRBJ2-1,TGTGCCAGCAGCGTCGCTGGCGGAGCGGGAGTAGCGAATGAGCAGTTCTTC,CASSVAGGAGVANEQFF
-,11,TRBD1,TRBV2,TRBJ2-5,TGTGCCAGCATTTGGACAGGGACCCAGTACTTC,CASIWTGTQYF
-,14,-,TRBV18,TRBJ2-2,TGTGCCAGCTCACCCGACAGGAACACCGGGGAGCTGTTTTTT,CASSPDRNTGELFF
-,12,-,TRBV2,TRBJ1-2,TGTGCCAGCAGCCCCGACCCGGGTGGCTACACCTTC,CASSPDPGGYTF
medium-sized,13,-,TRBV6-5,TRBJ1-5,TGTGCCAGCAGTTACTCTCTCGATCAGCCCCAGCATTTT,CASSYSLDQPQHF
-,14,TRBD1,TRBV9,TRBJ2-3,TGTGCCAGCAGCGTCGGACAGGGGACAGATACGCAGTATTTT,CASSVGQGTDTQYF
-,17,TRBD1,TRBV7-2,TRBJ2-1,TGTGCCAGCAGCCTCAGGCCCCCGGGACAGGAAAACAATGAGCAGTTCTTC,CASSLRPPGQENNEQFF
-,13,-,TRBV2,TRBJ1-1,TGTGCCAGCACATACGCCCAATCAGGGGAAGCTTTCTTT,CASTYAQSGEAFF
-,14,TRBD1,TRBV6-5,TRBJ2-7,TGTGCCAGCAGGTCTAACAGGGGTGGCTACGAGCAGTACTTC,CASRSNRGGYEQYF
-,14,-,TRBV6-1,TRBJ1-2,TGTGCCAGCAGTGAAGGAGTTAGAGGGAATGGCTACACCTTC,CASSEGVRGNGYTF
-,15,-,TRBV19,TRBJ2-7,TGTGCCAGTAGTATAGGGGCAGGGGACTCCTACGAGCAGTACTTC,CASSIGAGDSYEQYF
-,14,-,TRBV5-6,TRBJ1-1,TGTGCCAGCAGCTCGAGGGGGGGGAACACTGAAGCTTTCTTT,CASSSRGGNTEAFF
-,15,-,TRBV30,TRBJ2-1,TGTGCCTGGAGTGGAGGGGGACCTTCCTACAATGAGCAGTTCTTC,CAWSGGGPSYNEQFF
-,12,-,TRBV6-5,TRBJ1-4,TGTGCCAGCAGTACAGGGATGGAAAAACTGTTTTTT,CASSTGMEKLFF
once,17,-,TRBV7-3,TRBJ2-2,TGTGCCAGCAGCTTGGACTCGGCATATCTCGGCGCCGGGGAGCTGTTTTTT,CASSLDSAYLGAGELFF
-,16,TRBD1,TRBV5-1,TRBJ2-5,TGCGCCAGCAGCTTTACAGGGGGCGCTTTACAAGAGACCCAGTACTTC,CASSFTGGALQETQYF
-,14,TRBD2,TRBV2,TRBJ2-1,TGTGCCAGCAGGGAGCGGGGGGGGCGGAATGAGCAGTTCTTC,CASRERGGRNEQFF
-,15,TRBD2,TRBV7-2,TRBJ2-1,TGTGCCAGCAGCTCCAGCGGGGGTGGTTACAATGAGCAGTTCTTC,CASSSSGGGYNEQFF
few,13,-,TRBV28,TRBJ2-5,TGTGCCAGCACTACTAGTGGGCCCGGGACCCAGTACTTC,CASTTSGPGTQYF
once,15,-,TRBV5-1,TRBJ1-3,TGCGCCAGCAGCTTGGCCCAGGCCTCTGGAAACACCATATATTTT,CASSLAQASGNTIYF
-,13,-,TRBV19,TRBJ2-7,TGTGCCAGTAGTGCGGAGGGCCCCTACGAGCAGTACTTC,CASSAEGPYEQYF
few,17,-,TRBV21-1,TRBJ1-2,TGTGCCAGCAGCTCCCTAGTCGCCCGCGTGGGTCTATATGGCTACACCTTC,CASSSLVARVGLYGYTF
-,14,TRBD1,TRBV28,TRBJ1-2,TGTGCCAGCAGGGGGGGACAGGAGAGCTATGGCTACACCTTC,CASRGGQESYGYTF
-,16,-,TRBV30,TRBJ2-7,TGTGCCTGGAGTGTCGGGTCTAGCGTGTCAGGGGGGGAGCAGTACTTC,CAWSVGSSVSGGEQYF
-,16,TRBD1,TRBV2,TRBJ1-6,TGTGCCAGCACTCGCAAAGCGGACAGGGTTGATTCACCCCTCCACTTT,CASTRKADRVDSPLHF
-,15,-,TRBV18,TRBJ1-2,TGTGCCAGCTCACCACCGGCAGGTACTAACTATGGCTACACCTTC,CASSPPAGTNYGYTF
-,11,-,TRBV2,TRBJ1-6,TGTGCCAGCAGCCTTAATTCACCCCTCCACTTT,CASSLNSPLHF
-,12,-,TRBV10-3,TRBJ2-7,TGTGCCATCAGTGACAGCTCCTACGAGCAGTACTTC,CAISDSSYEQYF
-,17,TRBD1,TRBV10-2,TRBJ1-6,TGCGCCAGCAGTGATTCCGCACTGACAGGGGGCATCTCACCCCTCCACTTT,CASSDSALTGGISPLHF
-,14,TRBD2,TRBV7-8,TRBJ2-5,TGTGCCAGCAGCCCCGGACTAGCGGAAGAGACCCAGTACTTC,CASSPGLAEETQYF
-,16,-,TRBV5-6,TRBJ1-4,TGTGCCAGCAGCTTGCTCCCAGAGGCAACTAATGAAAAACTGTTTTTT,CASSLLPEATNEKLFF
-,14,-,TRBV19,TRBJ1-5,TGTGCCAGTAGTTCCCGACAGGCCGACAGGCCCCAGCATTTT,CASSSRQADRPQHF
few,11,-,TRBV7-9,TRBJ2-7,TGTGCCAGCACAGACTCCTACGAGCAGTACTTC,CASTDSYEQYF
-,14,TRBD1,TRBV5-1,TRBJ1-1,TGCGCCAGCAGCTTGTACAGGGGAGGCACTGAAGCTTTCTTT,CASSLYRGGTEAFF
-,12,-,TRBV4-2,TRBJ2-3,TGTGCCAGCCATCCCGGAAACAGATACGCAGTATTT,CASHPGNRYAVF
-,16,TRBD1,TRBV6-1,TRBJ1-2,TGTGCCAGCAGTGAATTTCCCGGGACAGGGGGTGATGGCTACACCTTC,CASSEFPGTGGDGYTF
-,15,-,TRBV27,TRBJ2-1,TGTGCCAGCAGTTCACAGGGTGGCTCCTACAATGAGCAGTTCTTC,CASSSQGGSYNEQFF